These T cell receptor beta chains were read from a single sample in a study of T-cell memory formation after mild COVID-19. TCRdb fed the 5' RACE reads into MiXCR, producing one record per CDR3 protein. The sample contains more than 150,000 distinct CDR3 sequences, about 18% of which appear only once. The sequencing sample was made of PBMCs or a T cell subset sorted from them (not recorded which). The source of these receptors is a man aged 18-30 years who had mild COVID-19 (a few samples of this study predate the infection). Cell type and time point are not known. Each CDR3 is given with its conserved first and last residue.

cdr3_aa	j_call	v_call
CSASKTGDYGYTF	TRBJ1-2	TRBV20-1
CASSQDRVRWDQPQHF	TRBJ1-5	TRBV7-8
CASSPLAQGARTEAFF	TRBJ1-1	TRBV7-8
CASSLGSLHQPQHF	TRBJ1-5	TRBV7-2
CSVHRGSGDTQYF	TRBJ2-3	TRBV29-1
CASSPGPGSDTQYF	TRBJ2-3	TRBV11-1
CSARGSGNSPLHF	TRBJ1-6	TRBV20-1
CSARDSGSRFGNTIYF	TRBJ1-3	TRBV20-1
CASSRNRISPISYNEQFF	TRBJ2-1	TRBV7-8
CASSYTGQGNNEQFF	TRBJ2-1	TRBV6-5
CASSHVTSVGTGELFF	TRBJ2-2	TRBV4-3
CASSDILAGTGDTQYF	TRBJ2-3	TRBV7-2
CASSREYEQYF	TRBJ2-7	TRBV7-9
CASSAGQRGGLSTDTQYF	TRBJ2-3	TRBV9
CASSLGGDVNYGYTF	TRBJ1-2	TRBV28
CASSWESMDTQYF	TRBJ2-3	TRBV12-3/TRBV12-4
CASSLGTPNTGELFF	TRBJ2-2	TRBV5-4
CATGRQGNQPQHF	TRBJ1-5	TRBV24-1
CASSERRGLGSYEQYF	TRBJ2-7	TRBV2
CASLGLYGYTF	TRBJ1-2	TRBV28
CASSSDGMNTEAFF	TRBJ1-1	TRBV5-1
CSARRGRDGTDTQYF	TRBJ2-3	TRBV20-1
CATSDPFGGTDTQYF	TRBJ2-3	TRBV24-1
CASSIGLMNTEAFF	TRBJ1-1	TRBV28
CASSVSAGAVNEQFF	TRBJ2-1	TRBV9
CSAHGTAHNTEAFF	TRBJ1-1	TRBV20-1
CASSPRFIQGLGYTF	TRBJ1-2	TRBV27
CASSQGPPSQAGAFF	TRBJ1-1	TRBV3-1
CARNEQFF	TRBJ2-1	TRBV28
CASKRSGRGNTEAFF	TRBJ1-1	TRBV12-3/TRBV12-4